This T cell receptor beta chain was obtained from a study of blood T cell repertoires in COVID-19. Germline lookup yields CDR1 MDHEN and CDR2 SYDVKM. V was clipped by 8 bases and J by 7 bases; unmatched bases: 12. This CDR3 is built from 15 residues. Clones were sequenced by immunoSEQ multiplex PCR, and TCRdb holds only the in-frame ones, with some missing. The sample consists of roughly 69,000 clones, less than 90% of them appearing once. The sequenced sample was peripheral blood. This TCR derives from a man in his fifties with active COVID-19. The chain couples TRBV28 to TRBJ1-5; 9 positions match TRBD1. The CDR3 sequence: CASFPPGTGSQPQHF. Written as DNA, the CDR3 is TGTGCCAGCTTTCCCCCGGGGACAGGGAGCCAGCCCCAGCATTTT.